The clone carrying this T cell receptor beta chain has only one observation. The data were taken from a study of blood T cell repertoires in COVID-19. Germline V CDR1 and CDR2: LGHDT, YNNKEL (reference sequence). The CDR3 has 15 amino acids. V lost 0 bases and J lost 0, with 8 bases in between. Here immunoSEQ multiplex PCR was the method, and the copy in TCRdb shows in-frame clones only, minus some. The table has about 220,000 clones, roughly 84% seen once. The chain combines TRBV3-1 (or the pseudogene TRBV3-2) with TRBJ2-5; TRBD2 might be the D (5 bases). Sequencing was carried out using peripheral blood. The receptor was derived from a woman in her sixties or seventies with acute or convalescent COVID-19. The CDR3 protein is CASSQDRGNQETQYF. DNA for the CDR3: TGTGCCAGCAGCCAAGATCGGGGAAACCAAGAGACCCAGTACTTC.